The next 21 T cell receptor beta chains were all read from a single sample in a study of beta chain features in type 1 diabetes. The sequenced template was cDNA made from the entire isolated RNA. Only in-frame clones appear in the TCRdb table, and some are missing; sequencing was by immunoSEQ multiplex PCR. This repertoire shows hundreds of thousands of clones, roughly an eighth found once; its top ten account for about 0.018%. Sequencing was done on a sample of naive CD4+ T cells from blood. Every receptor here comes from a man aged 18 to 29 in good health.

This clone showed up just once. The V and J genes are TRBV7-9 and TRBJ1-1, with D tentatively TRBD1 (5 bases). Trimming shortened V by 7 bases and J by 1 base, and 10 bases separated the two germline ends. The CDR3 totals 13 residues. The germline gives CDR1 SEHNR, CDR2 FQNEAQ (reference sequence). This CDR3 is CASTLTANTEAFF. The DNA of the CDR3 is TGTGCCAGCACCTTGACAGCGAACACTGAAGCTTTCTTT.

The chain has TRBV28 and TRBJ1-6; 7 bases match TRBD1. The CDR3 is made up of 14 amino acids. CDR1 is MDHEN, CDR2 SYDVKM, per germline. The J segment lost 4 bases and the V segment lost 5 bases, leaving 2 bases of the junction unmatched. CDR3 sequence (DNA): TGTGCCAGCAGTGGGGACAGATATAATTCACCCCTCCACTTT. It codes for CASSGDRYNSPLHF.

This clone was seen a handful of times. V and J are TRBV7-9 and TRBJ1-3, with D uncertain. V was cut by 1 base and J by 8 bases, with 15 bases left in between. Germline V gives CDR1 SEHNR, CDR2 FQNEAQ (reference sequence). The CDR3 has 15 amino acids. CDR3 bases: TGTGCCAGCAGCTTAGTCGGGGAAACGGCGGACACCATATATTTT. As protein: CASSLVGETADTIYF. Supplemented by reference TRBV7-9 and TRBJ1-3, the full variable domain reads DTGVSQNPRHKITKRGQNVTFRCDPISEHNRLYWYRQTLGQGPEFLTYFQNEAQLEKSRLLSDRFSAERPKGSFSTLEIQRTEQGDSAMYLCASSLVGETADTIYFGEGSWLTVV.

This clone was observed a handful of times. Written as DNA, the CDR3 is TGTGCCAGTAGTTCCAAAGTGACAGGGGGCGGAGAGCAGTACTTC. The encoded protein is CASSSKVTGGGEQYF. The J gene is TRBJ2-7, the V gene TRBV19, with TRBD1 matching 10 bases. With V trimmed by 5 bases and J by 7 bases, 11 bases remained unmatched. Germline V gives CDR1 LNHDA, CDR2 SQIVND (reference sequence). The CDR3 length is 15 residues.

The rearrangement joins TRBV5-1 to TRBJ2-7, with D possibly TRBD1 on 5 matching bases. Germline V lookup: CDR1 SGHRS, CDR2 YFSETQ. The CDR3 is made up of 13 amino acids. Trimming left V 0 bases short and J 6 bases short, with 10 bases between. CDR3 bases: TGCGCCAGCAGCTTGGTACAGGCACGCGAGCAGTACTTC. This translates into CASSLVQAREQYF.

This clone was recorded a few times. This chain uses TRBV28 with TRBJ2-2, with D unresolved. The CDR3 length is 15 residues. The V end lost 3 bases, the J end lost 0 bases, and 8 bases lay between the germline ends. The germline CDR1 and CDR2 sequences are MDHEN and SYDVKM. In nucleotides, the CDR3 is TGTGCCAGCAGTTTTTCCAGTCCGAACACCGGGGAGCTGTTTTTT. Its translation: CASSFSSPNTGELFF.

The V gene is TRBV28, the J gene TRBJ2-1, with D possibly being TRBD1 (5 bases). Trimming shortened V by 4 bases and J by 7 bases, and 14 bases separated the two germline ends. Germline lookup yields CDR1 MDHEN and CDR2 SYDVKM. The CDR3 contains 14 residues. In DNA form, the CDR3 reads TGTGCCAGCAGTTGGTTGGGCAGGGCAAATGAGCAGTTCTTC. As protein: CASSWLGRANEQFF.

This clone was counted a few times. The chain has TRBV18 and TRBJ1-1; D is unclear. This CDR3 has 14 residues. Germline CDR1 KGHSH, CDR2 LQKENI. Trimming cost V 6 bases and J 1 base, with 12 bases left between them. The CDR3 DNA reads as TGTGCCAGCTCGACACAGAATCGGAACACTGAAGCTTTCTTT. Protein sequence: CASSTQNRNTEAFF.

This clone was observed a few times. The CDR3, as DNA: TGTGCCAGCTCACCGGGCGCAAGCTCTGGAAACACCATATATTTT. It codes for CASSPGASSGNTIYF. The chain joins TRBV18 to TRBJ1-3; D remains ambiguous. From germline, CDR1 is KGHSH and CDR2 LQKENI. Trimming took off 3 bases at V and 0 bases at J, with 9 bases between the two ends. The CDR3 extends over 15 amino acids.

This clone was seen only a few times. The chain uses TRBV28 and TRBJ2-6; a possible D gene is TRBD2 (5 bases). V lost 5 bases to trimming and J lost 0 bases, with 14 bases between them. The CDR3 runs to 17 residues. Germline CDR1 reads MDHEN; CDR2 reads SYDVKM. The CDR3 reads CASSPAIRGSGANVLTF. The CDR3 DNA reads TGTGCCAGCAGTCCAGCAATCCGGGGCTCTGGGGCCAACGTCCTGACTTTC.

This chain uses TRBV27 with TRBJ2-6, with D possibly being TRBD2 (5 bases). V lost 6 bases, J lost 2 bases, and 5 bases lay in between. Germline lookup yields CDR1 MNHEY and CDR2 SMNVEV (reference sequence). This CDR3 has 13 residues. The CDR3 is CASRRAGANVLTF. The CDR3, as DNA: TGTGCCAGCAGGCGGGCTGGGGCCAACGTCCTGACTTTC.

The chain couples TRBV7-9 to TRBJ1-3, with D maybe TRBD1 (5 bases). Between the trimmed V and J ends, which lost 2 bases and 0 bases, there was a span of 14 bases. Germline V gene sequence: CDR1 SEHNR, CDR2 FQNEAQ (reference sequence). This CDR3 has 17 amino acids. CDR3 nucleotide sequence: TGTGCCAGCAGCTTATCTCGGTGGGGACTCTCTGGAAACACCATATATTTT. Translated, it gives CASSLSRWGLSGNTIYF.

This clone came up a few times. CDR3 coding DNA: TGTGCCAGCAGTGAATCGGCAGGGGAAGCTTTCTTT. Translated, it gives CASSESAGEAFF. The rearrangement joins TRBV2 to TRBJ1-1; tentatively, D is TRBD1 (5 bases). CDR1 and CDR2 from the germline V gene are SNHLY and FYNNEI. This CDR3 is built from 12 residues. Between the trimmed V and J ends, which lost 2 bases and 8 bases, there was a span of 9 bases.

The chain combines TRBV9 with TRBJ2-3; D perhaps matches TRBD2 (6 bases). V was trimmed by 7 bases and J by 4 bases, leaving 16 bases between them. Per germline, CDR1 SGDLS and CDR2 YYNGEE. CDR3 size: 14 residues. The CDR3 loop reads CASARTGGADTQYF. In DNA form, the CDR3 reads TGTGCCAGCGCGCGTACCGGGGGAGCAGATACGCAGTATTTT.

This clone was detected only a few times. This chain uses TRBV7-9 with TRBJ1-1, with 7 bases lining up with TRBD1. CDR3 length equals 14 residues. J gave up 1 base and V 5 bases, and 4 bases lay outside the gene matches. Germline assignment: CDR1 SEHNR and CDR2 FQNEAQ (reference sequence). CDR3 in amino acids: CASSPRTGNTEAFF. In nucleotides, the CDR3 is TGTGCCAGCAGCCCGCGGACAGGGAACACTGAAGCTTTCTTT.

V usage is TRBV4-1 and J usage is TRBJ1-4; no reliable D call. In germline, CDR1 is MGHRA, CDR2 YSYEKL. The CDR3 is made up of 14 amino acids. Trimming left V 5 bases short and J 0 bases short, with 7 bases between. CDR3 amino acids: CASSLLATNEKLFF. The CDR3 coding sequence is TGCGCCAGCAGCTTACTAGCAACTAATGAAAAACTGTTTTTT.

This clone was seen a handful of times. The chain couples TRBV28 to TRBJ1-2; D might be TRBD1 (6 bases). This CDR3 comprises 15 residues. The V and J ends lost 6 bases and 8 bases respectively, with 22 bases between them. Germline CDR1 reads MDHEN; CDR2 reads SYDVKM. CDR3 amino acids: CASRLSRGVLGGYTF. The CDR3 DNA reads TGTGCCAGCAGGTTGTCCAGGGGCGTATTGGGGGGCTACACCTTC.

The chain has TRBV6-5 and TRBJ2-3; 8 positions match TRBD2. The CDR3 is 15 residues long. The ends lost 4 bases at V and 1 base at J; junction bases unmatched: 4. Germline CDR1 reads MNHEY; CDR2 reads SVGAGI. As DNA, the CDR3 is TGTGCCAGCAGTTTCCGGGGGGGGCGCACAGATACGCAGTATTTT. As protein: CASSFRGGRTDTQYF.

This clone was seen more than once but under ten times. The rearrangement joins TRBV2 to TRBJ2-3; D is possibly TRBD2 (5 bases). CDR3 length: 11 residues. CDR1 and CDR2 from the germline V gene are SNHLY and FYNNEI. The germline V and J ends were trimmed by 6 bases and 7 bases, with 8 bases remaining between them. The CDR3 loop is CASREVNTQYF. CDR3 bases: TGTGCCAGCAGGGAGGTTAATACGCAGTATTTT. The whole variable domain, remainder taken from reference TRBV2 and TRBJ2-3, is EPEVTQTPSHQVTQMGQEVILRCVPISNHLYFYWYRQILGQKVEFLVSFYNNEISEKSEIFDDQFSVERPDGSNFTLKIRSTKLEDSAMYFCASREVNTQYFGPGTRLTVL.

Points on this clone: The junction departs from germline at one end; a sequencing error may be responsible. This chain uses TRBV5-1 with TRBJ2-7, with 9 bases aligning to TRBD1. CDR1 and CDR2 from the germline V gene are SGHRS and YFSETQ. The CDR3 has 16 amino acids. The CDR3 DNA reads TGCGCCAGCAGTTTGGGGTCCACAGGGGGCGCGCACGAGCAGTACTTC. As protein: CASSLGSTGGAHEQYF.

J is TRBJ2-7 and V is TRBV5-1, with 7 positions matching TRBD1. This CDR3 spans 13 amino acids. Looked up from germline, CDR1 is SGHRS and CDR2 is YFSETQ. J lost 6 bases, V lost 3 bases, and 6 bases had no gene match. CDR3 DNA sequence: TGCGCCAGCAGCTGGACAGGACCCGGCGAGCAGTACTTC. This translates into CASSWTGPGEQYF. The full variable domain, completed using reference TRBV5-1 and TRBJ2-7, is KAGVTQTPRYLIKTRGQQVTLSCSPISGHRSVSWYQQTPGQGLQFLFEYFSETQRNKGNFPGRFSGRQFSNSRSEMNVSTLELGDSALYLCASSWTGPGEQYFGPGTRLTVT.